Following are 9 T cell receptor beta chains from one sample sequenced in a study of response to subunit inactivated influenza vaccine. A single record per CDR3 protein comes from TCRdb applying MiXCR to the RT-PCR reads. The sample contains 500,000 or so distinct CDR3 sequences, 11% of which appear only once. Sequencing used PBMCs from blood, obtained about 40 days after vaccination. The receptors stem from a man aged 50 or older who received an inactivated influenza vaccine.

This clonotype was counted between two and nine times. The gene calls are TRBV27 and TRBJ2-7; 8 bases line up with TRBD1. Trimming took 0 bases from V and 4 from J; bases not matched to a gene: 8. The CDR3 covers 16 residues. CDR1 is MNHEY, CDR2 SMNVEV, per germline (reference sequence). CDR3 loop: CASSLSMTGTGYEQYF. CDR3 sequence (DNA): TGTGCCAGCAGTTTATCGATGACCGGGACAGGATACGAGCAGTACTTC.

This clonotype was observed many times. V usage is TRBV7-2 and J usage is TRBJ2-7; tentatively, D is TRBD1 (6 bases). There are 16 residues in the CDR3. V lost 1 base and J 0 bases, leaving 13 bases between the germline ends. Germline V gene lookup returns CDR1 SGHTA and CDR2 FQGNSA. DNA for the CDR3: TGTGCCAGCAGCTTAGTTGGGGGCTCGGACTCCTACGAGCAGTACTTC. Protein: CASSLVGGSDSYEQYF.

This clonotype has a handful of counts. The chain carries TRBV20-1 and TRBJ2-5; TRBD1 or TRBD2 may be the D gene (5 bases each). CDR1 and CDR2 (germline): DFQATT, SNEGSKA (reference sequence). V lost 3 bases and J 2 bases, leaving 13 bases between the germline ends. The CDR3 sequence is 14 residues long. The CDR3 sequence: CSASRDGRQETQYF. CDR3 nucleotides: TGCAGTGCTAGCAGGGATGGGAGACAAGAGACCCAGTACTTC.

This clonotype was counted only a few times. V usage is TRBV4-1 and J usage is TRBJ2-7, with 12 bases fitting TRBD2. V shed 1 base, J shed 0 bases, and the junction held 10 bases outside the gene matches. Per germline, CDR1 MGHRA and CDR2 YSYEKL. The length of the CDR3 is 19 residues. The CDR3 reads CASSQGPQLAGGLSYEQYF. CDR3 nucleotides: TGCGCCAGCAGCCAAGGACCCCAACTAGCGGGGGGCCTCTCCTACGAGCAGTACTTC.

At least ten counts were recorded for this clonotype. The CDR3 sequence is CSASQDYSTYEQYF. CDR3 nucleotide sequence: TGCAGTGCTAGCCAGGACTACTCAACCTACGAGCAGTACTTC. This chain joins TRBV20-1 and TRBJ2-7; a weak D match, TRBD2 (6 bases). Germline CDR1 is DFQATT and CDR2 is SNEGSKA (reference sequence). Trimming stripped 3 bases from V and 2 bases from J, with 14 bases between. The length of the CDR3 is 14 residues.

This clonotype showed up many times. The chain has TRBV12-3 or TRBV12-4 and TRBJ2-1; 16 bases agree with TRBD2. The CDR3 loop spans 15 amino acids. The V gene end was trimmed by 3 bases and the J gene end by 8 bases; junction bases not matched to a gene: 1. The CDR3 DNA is TGTGCCAGCAGTTTGGGACTAGCGGGAGGGTATGAGCAGTTCTTC. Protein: CASSLGLAGGYEQFF.

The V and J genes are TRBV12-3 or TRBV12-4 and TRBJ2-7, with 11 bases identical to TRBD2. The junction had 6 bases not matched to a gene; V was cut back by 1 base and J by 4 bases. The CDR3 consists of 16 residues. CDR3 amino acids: CASSLVAGGPGYEQYF. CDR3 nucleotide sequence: TGTGCCAGCAGTTTAGTAGCGGGGGGGCCGGGTTACGAGCAGTACTTC.

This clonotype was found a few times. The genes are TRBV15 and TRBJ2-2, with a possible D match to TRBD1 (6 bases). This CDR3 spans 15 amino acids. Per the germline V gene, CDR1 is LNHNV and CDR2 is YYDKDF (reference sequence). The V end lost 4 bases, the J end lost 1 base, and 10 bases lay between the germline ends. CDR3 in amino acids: CATSKPGQNTGELFF. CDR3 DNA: TGTGCCACCAGCAAACCGGGACAGAACACCGGGGAGCTGTTTTTT.

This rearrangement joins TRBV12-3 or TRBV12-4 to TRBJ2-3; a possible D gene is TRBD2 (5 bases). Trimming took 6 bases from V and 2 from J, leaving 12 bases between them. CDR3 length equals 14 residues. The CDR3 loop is CASSRTRVTDTQYF. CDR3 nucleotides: TGTGCCAGCAGCCGCACTAGGGTCACAGATACGCAGTATTTT.